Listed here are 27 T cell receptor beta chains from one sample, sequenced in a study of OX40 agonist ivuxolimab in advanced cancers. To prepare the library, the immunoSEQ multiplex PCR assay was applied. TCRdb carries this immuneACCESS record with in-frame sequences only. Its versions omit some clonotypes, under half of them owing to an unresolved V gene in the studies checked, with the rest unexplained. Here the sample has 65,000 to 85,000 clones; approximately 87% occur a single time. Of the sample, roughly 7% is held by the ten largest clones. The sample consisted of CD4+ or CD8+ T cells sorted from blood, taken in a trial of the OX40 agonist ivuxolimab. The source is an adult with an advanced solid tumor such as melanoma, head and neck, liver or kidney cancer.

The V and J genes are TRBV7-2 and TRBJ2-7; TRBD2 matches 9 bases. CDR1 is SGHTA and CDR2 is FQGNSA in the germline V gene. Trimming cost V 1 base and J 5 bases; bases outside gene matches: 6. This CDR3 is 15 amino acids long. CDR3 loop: CASSLVASGNHEQYF. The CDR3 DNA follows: TGTGCCAGCAGCTTAGTGGCTAGCGGGAACCACGAGCAGTACTTC.

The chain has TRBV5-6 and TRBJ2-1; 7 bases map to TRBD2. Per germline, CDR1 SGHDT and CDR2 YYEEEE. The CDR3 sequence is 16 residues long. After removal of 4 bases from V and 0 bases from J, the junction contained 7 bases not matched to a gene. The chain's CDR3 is CASSTLTGGSYNEQFF. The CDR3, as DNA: TGTGCCAGCAGCACCCTGACGGGGGGCTCCTACAATGAGCAGTTCTTC.

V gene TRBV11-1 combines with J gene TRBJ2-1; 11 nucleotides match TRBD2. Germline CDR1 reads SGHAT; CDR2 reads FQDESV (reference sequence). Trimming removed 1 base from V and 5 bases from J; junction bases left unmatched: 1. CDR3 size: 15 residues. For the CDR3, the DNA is TGTGCCAGCAGCTTAGAACTAGCGGGGGACAATGAGCAGTTCTTC. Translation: CASSLELAGDNEQFF.

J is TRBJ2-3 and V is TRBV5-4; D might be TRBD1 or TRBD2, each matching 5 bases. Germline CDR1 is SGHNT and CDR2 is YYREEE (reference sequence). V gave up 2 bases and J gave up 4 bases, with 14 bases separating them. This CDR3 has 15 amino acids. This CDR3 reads CASSFPGDAADTQYF. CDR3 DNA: TGTGCCAGCAGCTTTCCTGGGGACGCAGCAGATACGCAGTATTTT. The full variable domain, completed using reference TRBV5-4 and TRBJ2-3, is ETGVTQSPTHLIKTRGQQVTLRCSSQSGHNTVSWYQQALGQGPQFIFQYYREEENGRGNFPPRFSGLQFPNYSSELNVNALELDDSALYLCASSFPGDAADTQYFGPGTRLTVL.

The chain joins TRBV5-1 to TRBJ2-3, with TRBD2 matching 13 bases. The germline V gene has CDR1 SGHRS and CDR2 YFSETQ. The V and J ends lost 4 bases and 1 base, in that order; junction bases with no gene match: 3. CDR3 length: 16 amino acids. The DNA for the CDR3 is TGCGCCAGCAGCATCGGACTAGCGGGGGGCACAGATACGCAGTATTTT. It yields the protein CASSIGLAGGTDTQYF.

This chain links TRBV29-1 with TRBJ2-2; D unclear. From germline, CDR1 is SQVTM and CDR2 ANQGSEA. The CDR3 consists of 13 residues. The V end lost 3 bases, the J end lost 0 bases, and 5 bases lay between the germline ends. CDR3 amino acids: CSVDSPNTGELFF. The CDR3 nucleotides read TGCAGCGTTGATAGTCCGAACACCGGGGAGCTGTTTTTT.

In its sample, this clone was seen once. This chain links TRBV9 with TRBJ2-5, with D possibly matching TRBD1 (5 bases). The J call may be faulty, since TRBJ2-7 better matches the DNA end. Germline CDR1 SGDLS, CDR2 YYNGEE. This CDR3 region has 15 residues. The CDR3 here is CASSGAGASSYEQYF. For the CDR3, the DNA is TGTGCCAGCAGTGGGGCCGGAGCCTCCTCCTACGAGCAGTACTTC.

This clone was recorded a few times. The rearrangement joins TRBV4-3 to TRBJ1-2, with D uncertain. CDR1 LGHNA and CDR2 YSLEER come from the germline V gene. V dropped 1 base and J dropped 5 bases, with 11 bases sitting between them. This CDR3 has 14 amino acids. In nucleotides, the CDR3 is TGCGCCAGCAGCCAAGTCCTGGCGGGGTATGGCTACACCTTC. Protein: CASSQVLAGYGYTF.

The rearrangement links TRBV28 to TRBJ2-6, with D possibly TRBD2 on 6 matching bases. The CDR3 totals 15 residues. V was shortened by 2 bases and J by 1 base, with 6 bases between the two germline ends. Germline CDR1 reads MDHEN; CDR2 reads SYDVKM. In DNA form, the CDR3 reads TGTGCCAGCAGTTTAGGAGGGTCTGGGGCCAACGTCCTGACTTTC. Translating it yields CASSLGGSGANVLTF.

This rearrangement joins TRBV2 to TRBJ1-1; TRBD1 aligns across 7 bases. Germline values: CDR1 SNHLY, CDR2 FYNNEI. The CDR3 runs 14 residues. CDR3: CGRQGAYKNTEAFF. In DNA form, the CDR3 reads TGTGGAAGACAGGGAGCGTATAAAAACACTGAAGCTTTCTTT.

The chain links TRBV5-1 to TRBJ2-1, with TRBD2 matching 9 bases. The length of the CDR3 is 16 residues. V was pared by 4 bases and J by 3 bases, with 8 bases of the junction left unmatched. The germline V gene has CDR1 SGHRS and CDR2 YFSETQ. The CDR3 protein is CASSAGTSRFYNEQFF. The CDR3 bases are TGCGCCAGCAGCGCCGGGACTAGCAGATTCTACAATGAGCAGTTCTTC.

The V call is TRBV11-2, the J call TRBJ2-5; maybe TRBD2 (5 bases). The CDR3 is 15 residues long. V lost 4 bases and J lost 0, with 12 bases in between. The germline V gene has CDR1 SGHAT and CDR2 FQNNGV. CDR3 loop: CASSSLEGNQETQYF. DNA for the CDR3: TGTGCCAGCAGCTCCTTAGAGGGAAACCAAGAGACCCAGTACTTC. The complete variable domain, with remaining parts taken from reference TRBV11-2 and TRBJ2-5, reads EAGVAQSPRYKIIEKRQSVAFWCNPISGHATLYWYQQILGQGPKLLIQFQNNGVVDDSQLPKDRFSAERLKGVDSTLKIQPAKLEDSAVYLCASSSLEGNQETQYFGPGTRLLVL.

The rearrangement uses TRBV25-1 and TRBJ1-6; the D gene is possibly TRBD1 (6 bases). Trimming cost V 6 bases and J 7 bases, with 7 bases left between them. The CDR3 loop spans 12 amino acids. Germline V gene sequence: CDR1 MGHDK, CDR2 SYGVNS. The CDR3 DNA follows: TGTGCCAGCAGAGGGGGGAATTCACCCCTCCACTTT. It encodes CASRGGNSPLHF.

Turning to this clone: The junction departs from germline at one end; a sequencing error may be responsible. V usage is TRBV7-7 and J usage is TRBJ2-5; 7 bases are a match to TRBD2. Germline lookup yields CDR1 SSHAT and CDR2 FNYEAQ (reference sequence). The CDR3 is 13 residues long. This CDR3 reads CASSPSGGETQYF. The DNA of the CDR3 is TGTGCTAGCAGCCCGTCGGGGGGAGAGACCCAGTACTTC.

The CDR3 nucleotides are TGTGCCAGCAGCCACCAGACAGCGAACACTGAAGCTTTCTTT. Translation: CASSHQTANTEAFF. The chain has TRBV16 and TRBJ1-1; the D gene is possibly TRBD1 (5 bases). Trimming stripped 3 bases from V and 1 base from J, with 9 bases between. This CDR3 region has 14 residues. Germline values: CDR1 KGHSY, CDR2 FQNENV.

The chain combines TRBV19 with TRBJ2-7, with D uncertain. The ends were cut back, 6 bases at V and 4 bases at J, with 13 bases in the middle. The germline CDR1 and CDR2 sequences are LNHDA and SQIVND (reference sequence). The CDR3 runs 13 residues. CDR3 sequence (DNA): TGTGCCAGTAGCGATGTCTCGCGGTACGAGCAGTACTTC. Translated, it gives CASSDVSRYEQYF.

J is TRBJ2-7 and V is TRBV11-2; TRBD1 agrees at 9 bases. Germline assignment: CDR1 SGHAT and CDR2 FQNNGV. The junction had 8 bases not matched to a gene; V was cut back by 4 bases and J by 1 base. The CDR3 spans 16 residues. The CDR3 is CASSYGPGQGSYEQYF. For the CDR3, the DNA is TGTGCCAGCAGCTACGGCCCGGGACAGGGATCCTACGAGCAGTACTTC. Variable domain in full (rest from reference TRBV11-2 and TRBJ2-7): EAGVAQSPRYKIIEKRQSVAFWCNPISGHATLYWYQQILGQGPKLLIQFQNNGVVDDSQLPKDRFSAERLKGVDSTLKIQPAKLEDSAVYLCASSYGPGQGSYEQYFGPGTRLTVT.

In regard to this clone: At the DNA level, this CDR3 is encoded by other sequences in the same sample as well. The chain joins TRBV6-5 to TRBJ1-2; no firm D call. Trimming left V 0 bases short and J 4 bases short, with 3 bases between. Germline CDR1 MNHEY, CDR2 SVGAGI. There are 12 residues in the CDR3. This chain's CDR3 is CASSYSGYGYTF. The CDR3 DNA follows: TGTGCCAGCAGTTACTCTGGCTATGGCTACACCTTC.

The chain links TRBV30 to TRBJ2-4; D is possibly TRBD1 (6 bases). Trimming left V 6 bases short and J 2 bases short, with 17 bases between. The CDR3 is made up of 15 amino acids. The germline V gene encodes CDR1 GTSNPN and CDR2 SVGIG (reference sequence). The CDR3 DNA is TGTGCCTGCCTCCCCAGGGGATCGACCAAAAACATTCAGTACTTC. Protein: CACLPRGSTKNIQYF.

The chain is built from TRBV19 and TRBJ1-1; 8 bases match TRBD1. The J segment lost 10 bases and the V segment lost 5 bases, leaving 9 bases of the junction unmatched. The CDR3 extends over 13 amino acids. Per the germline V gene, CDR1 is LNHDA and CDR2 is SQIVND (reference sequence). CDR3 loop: CASSSDRESVAFF. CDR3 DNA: TGTGCCAGTAGTTCGGACAGGGAAAGTGTAGCTTTCTTT.

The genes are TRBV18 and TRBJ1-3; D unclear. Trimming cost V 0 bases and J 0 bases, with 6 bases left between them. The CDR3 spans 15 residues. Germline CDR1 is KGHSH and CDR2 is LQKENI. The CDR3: CASSPPGNSGNTIYF. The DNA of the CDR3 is TGTGCCAGCTCACCACCGGGCAACTCTGGAAACACCATATATTTT.

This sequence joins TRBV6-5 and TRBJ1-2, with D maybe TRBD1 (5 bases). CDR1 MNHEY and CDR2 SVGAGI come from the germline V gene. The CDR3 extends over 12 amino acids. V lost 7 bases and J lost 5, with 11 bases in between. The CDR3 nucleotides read TGTGCCAGCACTCCGGGGGGGTATGGCTACACCTTC. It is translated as CASTPGGYGYTF.

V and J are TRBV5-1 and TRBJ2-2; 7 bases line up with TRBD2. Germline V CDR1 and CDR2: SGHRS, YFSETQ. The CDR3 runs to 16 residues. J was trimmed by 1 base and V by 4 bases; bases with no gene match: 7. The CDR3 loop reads CASSIPGLQNTGELFF. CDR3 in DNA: TGCGCCAGCAGCATTCCGGGACTACAGAACACCGGGGAGCTGTTTTTT.

DNA for the CDR3: TGTGCCACCAGCAGAGAGTGGAGGGACAGAGAAGCTTTCTTT. The encoded protein is CATSREWRDREAFF. This chain uses TRBV15 with TRBJ1-1, with 7 bases matching TRBD1. After removal of 0 bases from V and 8 bases from J, the junction contained 6 bases not matched to a gene. CDR1 LNHNV and CDR2 YYDKDF come from the germline V gene (reference sequence). The CDR3 has 14 residues.

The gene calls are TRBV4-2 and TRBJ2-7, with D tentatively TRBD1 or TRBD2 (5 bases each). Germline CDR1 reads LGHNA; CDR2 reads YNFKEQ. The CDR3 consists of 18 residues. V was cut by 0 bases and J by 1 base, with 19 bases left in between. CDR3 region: CASSQELPLRGESYEQYF. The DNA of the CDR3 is TGTGCCAGCAGCCAAGAGCTCCCCCTGAGGGGCGAATCCTACGAGCAGTACTTC.

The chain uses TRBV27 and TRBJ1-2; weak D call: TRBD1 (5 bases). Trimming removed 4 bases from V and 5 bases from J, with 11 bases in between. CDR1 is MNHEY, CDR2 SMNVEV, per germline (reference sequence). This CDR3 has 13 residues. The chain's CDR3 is CASSSDRRYGYTF. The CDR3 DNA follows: TGTGCCAGCAGTTCTGACAGAAGATATGGCTACACCTTC.

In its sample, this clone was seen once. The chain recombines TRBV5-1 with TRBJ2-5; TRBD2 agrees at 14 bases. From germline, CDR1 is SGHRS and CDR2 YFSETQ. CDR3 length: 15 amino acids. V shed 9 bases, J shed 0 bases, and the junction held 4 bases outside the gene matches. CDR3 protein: CATRTSGGYQETQYF. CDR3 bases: TGCGCCACCCGGACTAGCGGGGGGTACCAAGAGACCCAGTACTTC. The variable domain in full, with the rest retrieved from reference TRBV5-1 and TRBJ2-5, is KAGVTQTPRYLIKTRGQQVTLSCSPISGHRSVSWYQQTPGQGLQFLFEYFSETQRNKGNFPGRFSGRQFSNSRSEMNVSTLELGDSALYLCATRTSGGYQETQYFGPGTRLLVL.